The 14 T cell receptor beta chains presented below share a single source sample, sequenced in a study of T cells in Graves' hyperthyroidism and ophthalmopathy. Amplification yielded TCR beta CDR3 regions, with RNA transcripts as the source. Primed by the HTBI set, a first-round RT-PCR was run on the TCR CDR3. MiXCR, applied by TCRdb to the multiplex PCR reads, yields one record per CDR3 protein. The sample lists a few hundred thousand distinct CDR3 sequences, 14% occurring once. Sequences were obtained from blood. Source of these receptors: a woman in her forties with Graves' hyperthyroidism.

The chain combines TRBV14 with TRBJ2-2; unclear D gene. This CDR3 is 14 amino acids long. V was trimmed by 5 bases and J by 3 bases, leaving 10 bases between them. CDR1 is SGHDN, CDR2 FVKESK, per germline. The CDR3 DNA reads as TGTGCCAGCAGCTTACGGAGCGACACCGGGGAGCTGTTTTTT. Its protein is CASSLRSDTGELFF.

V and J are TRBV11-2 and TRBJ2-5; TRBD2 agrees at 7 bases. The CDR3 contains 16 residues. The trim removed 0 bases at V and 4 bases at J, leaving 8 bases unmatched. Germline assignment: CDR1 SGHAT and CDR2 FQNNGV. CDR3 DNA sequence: TGTGCCAGCAGCTTAGACTACCGGGAGGCAGGAGAGACCCAGTACTTC. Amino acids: CASSLDYREAGETQYF.

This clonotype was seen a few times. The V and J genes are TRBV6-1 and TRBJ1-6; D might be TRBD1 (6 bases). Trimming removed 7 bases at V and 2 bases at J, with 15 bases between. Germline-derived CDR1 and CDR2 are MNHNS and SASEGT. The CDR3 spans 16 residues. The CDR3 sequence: CASTGQWGAYNSPLHF. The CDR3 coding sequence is TGTGCCAGCACTGGACAGTGGGGAGCCTATAATTCACCCCTCCACTTT.

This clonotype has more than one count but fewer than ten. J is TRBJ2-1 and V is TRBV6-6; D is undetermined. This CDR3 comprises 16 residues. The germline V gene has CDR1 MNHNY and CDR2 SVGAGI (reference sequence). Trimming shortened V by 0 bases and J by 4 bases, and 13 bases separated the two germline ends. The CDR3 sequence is CASSYSIASGYNEQFF. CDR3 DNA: TGTGCCAGCAGTTACTCGATCGCGAGTGGGTACAATGAGCAGTTCTTC.

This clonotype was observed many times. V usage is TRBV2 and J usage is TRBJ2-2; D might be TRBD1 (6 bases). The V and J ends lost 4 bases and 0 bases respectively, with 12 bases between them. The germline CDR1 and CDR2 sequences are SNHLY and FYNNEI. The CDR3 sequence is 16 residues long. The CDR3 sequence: CASSGSYRANTGELFF. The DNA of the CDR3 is TGTGCCAGCAGTGGATCTTACAGGGCGAACACCGGGGAGCTGTTTTTT.

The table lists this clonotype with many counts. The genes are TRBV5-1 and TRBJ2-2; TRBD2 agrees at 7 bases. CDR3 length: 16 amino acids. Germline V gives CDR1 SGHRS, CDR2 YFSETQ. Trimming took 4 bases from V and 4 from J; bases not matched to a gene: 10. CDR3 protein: CASSIGASGITGELFF. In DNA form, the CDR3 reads TGCGCCAGCAGCATTGGGGCGAGCGGGATCACCGGGGAGCTGTTTTTT.

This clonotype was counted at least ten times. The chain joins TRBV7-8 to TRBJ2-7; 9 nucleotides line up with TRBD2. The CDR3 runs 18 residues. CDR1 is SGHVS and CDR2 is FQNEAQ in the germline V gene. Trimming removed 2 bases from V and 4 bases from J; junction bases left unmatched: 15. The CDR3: CASSLSIAGGPVGYEQYF. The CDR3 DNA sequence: TGTGCCAGCAGCTTATCTATCGCGGGAGGGCCTGTAGGTTACGAGCAGTACTTC. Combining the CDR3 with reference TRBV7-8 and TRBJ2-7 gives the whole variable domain GAGVSQSPRYKVAKRGQDVALRCDPISGHVSLFWYQQALGQGPEFLTYFQNEAQLDKSGLPSDRFFAERPEGSVSTLKIQRTQQEDSAVYLCASSLSIAGGPVGYEQYFGPGTRLTVT.

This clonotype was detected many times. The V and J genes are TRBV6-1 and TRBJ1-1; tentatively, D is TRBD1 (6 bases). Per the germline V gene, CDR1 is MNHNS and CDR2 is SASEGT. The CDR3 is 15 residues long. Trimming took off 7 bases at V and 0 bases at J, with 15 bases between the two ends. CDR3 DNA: TGTGCCAGCATCACCGACAGGACTGTGAACACTGAAGCTTTCTTT. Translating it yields CASITDRTVNTEAFF.

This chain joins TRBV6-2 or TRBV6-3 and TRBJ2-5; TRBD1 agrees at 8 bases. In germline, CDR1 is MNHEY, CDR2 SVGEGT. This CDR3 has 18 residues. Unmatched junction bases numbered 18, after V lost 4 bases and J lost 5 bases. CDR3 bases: TGTGCCAGCAGTTCTCTCATGGGGCAGGGGGCAGGATTGGAGACCCAGTACTTC. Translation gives CASSSLMGQGAGLETQYF.

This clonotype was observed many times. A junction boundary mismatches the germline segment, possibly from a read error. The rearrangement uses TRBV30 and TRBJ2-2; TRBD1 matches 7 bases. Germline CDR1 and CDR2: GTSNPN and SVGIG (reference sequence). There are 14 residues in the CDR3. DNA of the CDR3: TGTGCCTGGAGTGTACACCTCAACACAGGGGAACTGTTTTTT. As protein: CAWSVHLNTGELFF. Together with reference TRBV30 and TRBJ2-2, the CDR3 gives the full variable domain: SQTIHQWPATLVQPVGSPLSLECTVEGTSNPNLYWYRQAAGRGLQLLFYSVGIGQISSEVPQNLSASRPQDRQFILSSKKLLLSDSGFYLCAWSVHLNTGELFFGEGSRLTVL.

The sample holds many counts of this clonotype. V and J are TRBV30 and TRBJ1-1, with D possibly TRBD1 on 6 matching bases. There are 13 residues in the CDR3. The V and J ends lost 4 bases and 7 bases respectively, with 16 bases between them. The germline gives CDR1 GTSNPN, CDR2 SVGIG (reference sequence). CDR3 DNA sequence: TGTGCCTGGAACCCCGGGGGGGGCAGTGAAGCTTTCTTT. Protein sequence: CAWNPGGGSEAFF.

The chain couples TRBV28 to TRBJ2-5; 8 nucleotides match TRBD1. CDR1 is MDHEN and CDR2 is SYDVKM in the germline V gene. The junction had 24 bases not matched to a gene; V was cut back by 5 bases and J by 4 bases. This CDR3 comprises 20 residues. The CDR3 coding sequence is TGTGCCAGCAGTGGATCCCCCGGGACAGGCCTAGCCGGGAGCCGAGAGACCCAGTACTTC. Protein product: CASSGSPGTGLAGSRETQYF.

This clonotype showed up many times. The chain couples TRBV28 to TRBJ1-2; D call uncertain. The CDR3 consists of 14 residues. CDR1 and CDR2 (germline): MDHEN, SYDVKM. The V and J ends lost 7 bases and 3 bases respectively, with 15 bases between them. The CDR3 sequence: CASTNINGDYGYTF. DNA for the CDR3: TGTGCCAGCACCAATATAAACGGCGACTATGGCTACACCTTC.

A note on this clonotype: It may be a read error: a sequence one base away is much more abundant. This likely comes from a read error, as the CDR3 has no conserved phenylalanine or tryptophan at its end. In DNA, the CDR3 is TGTGCCAGCGCTCCCCAGGGGGGCGGCAATCAGCCCCAGCATTCT. Translating gives CASAPQGGGNQPQHS. V usage is TRBV6-2 or TRBV6-3 and J usage is TRBJ1-5, with 7 nucleotides matching TRBD1. The V gene end was trimmed by 8 bases and the J gene end by 2 bases; junction bases not matched to a gene: 9. Germline V gene lookup returns CDR1 MNHEY and CDR2 SVGEGT. The CDR3 extends over 15 amino acids.